The entry below gives a single T cell receptor beta chain sequence along with its context. Its target is unknown. The record originates from a study of T cells after yellow fever vaccination. Overall study context: With SMART-Seq v4 Ultra Low Input, the fractions containing low cell numbers were prepared. Study conclusions and caveats: Most clones from primary vaccination resurfaced after the booster (about 95% CD4, less than 90% CD8).

TCRdb reprocessed the 5' RACE reads with MiXCR, giving one entry per CDR3 protein. The table has about 99,000 distinct CDR3 sequences, under 7% seen once. The CDR3 consists of 16 residues. V was pared by 2 bases and J by 2 bases, with 14 bases between. From germline, CDR1 is SGHTA and CDR2 FQGTGA. This chain uses TRBV7-3 with TRBJ2-3; tentative D call: TRBD2 (5 bases). The TCR comes from a man between 18 and 35 years old who received the YFV17D yellow fever vaccine. The specimen was CD8+ T cells sorted from PBMCs, collected 10 days after the yellow fever booster vaccination. In nucleotides, the CDR3 is TGTGCCAGCAGCTTAGAGGGTTACAGCCCCACAGATACGCAGTATTTT. This translates into CASSLEGYSPTDTQYF.